A single sample gave rise to the 32 T cell receptor beta chains below, sequenced in a study of T cell repertoires in cytomegalovirus infection. TCRdb passed the reads through MiXCR, listing each CDR3 protein once. The sample lists 350,000 to 400,000 distinct CDR3 sequences, roughly 34% occurring once. These receptors are not linked to any known antigen. Material: cultured PBMCs, obtained from culture after CMV antigen stimulation. Receptors originate from a human donor in good health (CMV status not recorded). Some clones in this sample may be carry-over from other donors' samples.

V and J are TRBV7-8 and TRBJ2-7; TRBD2 aligns across 10 bases. Germline V gene sequence: CDR1 SGHVS, CDR2 FQNEAQ. The CDR3 contains 15 residues. V trimming: 3 bases; J trimming: 3 bases; junction bases outside the gene matches: 5. CDR3 amino acids: CASSFSSGGVYEQYF. Written as DNA, the CDR3 is TGTGCCAGCAGCTTTTCTAGCGGGGGAGTCTACGAGCAGTACTTC. Full variable domain (missing parts from reference TRBV7-8 and TRBJ2-7): GAGVSQSPRYKVAKRGQDVALRCDPISGHVSLFWYQQALGQGPEFLTYFQNEAQLDKSGLPSDRFFAERPEGSVSTLKIQRTQQEDSAVYLCASSFSSGGVYEQYFGPGTRLTVT.

This clonotype was found a few times. CDR3 sequence (DNA): TGTGCCACCAGCAGAGATAGGACTGGATCCTACGAGCAGTACTTC. Protein product: CATSRDRTGSYEQYF. This rearrangement joins TRBV15 to TRBJ2-7; TRBD2 might be the D (5 bases). Germline CDR1 LNHNV, CDR2 YYDKDF (reference sequence). The CDR3 is 15 amino acids. V was shortened by 0 bases and J by 1 base, with 10 bases between the two germline ends.

V gene TRBV7-8 combines with J gene TRBJ1-1; D unclear. This CDR3 spans 13 amino acids. Looked up from germline, CDR1 is SGHVS and CDR2 is FQNEAQ. V lost 1 base, J lost 5 bases, and 8 bases lay in between. CDR3 bases: TGTGCCAGCAGCTTAGAAGCATGGACTGAAGCTTTCTTT. It encodes CASSLEAWTEAFF.

The chain is built from TRBV10-3 and TRBJ1-2; 11 bases map to TRBD1. Germline V gene data show CDR1 as ENHRY and CDR2 as SYGVKD. This CDR3 is 13 amino acids long. Germline trimming cut 2 bases from V and 8 bases from J; bases unmatched to any gene: 1. This chain's CDR3 is CAISEGTGGGYTF. In DNA form, the CDR3 reads TGTGCCATCAGTGAGGGGACAGGGGGAGGCTACACCTTC.

The chain has TRBV12-3 or TRBV12-4 and TRBJ1-2; TRBD1 matches 7 bases. The J segment lost 4 bases and the V segment lost 7 bases, leaving 6 bases of the junction unmatched. This CDR3 comprises 13 residues. The CDR3 sequence: CASTRGTVYGYTF. CDR3 nucleotides: TGTGCCAGCACCCGGGGGACAGTCTATGGCTACACCTTC.

This chain connects TRBV24-1 to TRBJ2-1; 9 nucleotides match TRBD1. The CDR3 spans 15 residues. V trimming: 6 bases; J trimming: 9 bases; junction bases outside the gene matches: 11. Germline CDR1 reads KGHDR; CDR2 reads SFDVKD. CDR3 nucleotide sequence: TGTGCCACCAGTTTAACCGGGCCGACAGGGGGTGAGCAGTTCTTC. Protein: CATSLTGPTGGEQFF.

The rearrangement joins TRBV7-2 to TRBJ2-6, with D perhaps TRBD1 (6 bases). Germline V gene sequence: CDR1 SGHTA, CDR2 FQGNSA. This CDR3 is 16 amino acids long. V was cut by 1 base and J by 13 bases, with 20 bases left in between. The CDR3 coding sequence is TGTGCCAGCAGCTTAGGAGTCAGGGGCCCTCAGGGTGTCCTGACTTTC. It yields the protein CASSLGVRGPQGVLTF.

This clonotype was seen a handful of times. This chain connects TRBV12-3 or TRBV12-4 to TRBJ1-1; 9 positions agree with TRBD1. The V gene end was trimmed by 6 bases and the J gene end by 2 bases; junction bases not matched to a gene: 13. The CDR3 length is 17 residues. The CDR3 here is CASRRPGTGIRNTEAFF. DNA for the CDR3: TGTGCCAGCAGGCGACCGGGGACAGGGATTCGAAACACTGAAGCTTTCTTT.

This chain joins TRBV5-1 and TRBJ1-1; 10 nucleotides align to TRBD1. With V trimmed by 4 bases and J by 1 base, 7 bases remained unmatched. Germline CDR1 SGHRS, CDR2 YFSETQ. CDR3 size: 16 residues. DNA of the CDR3: TGCGCCAGCAGCCCGGGGACAGGGGTTACGAACACTGAAGCTTTCTTT. This gives the protein CASSPGTGVTNTEAFF.

CDR3 sequence reads: CASRAGTGYWYEQYV. Written as DNA, the CDR3 is TGTGCCAGCAGGGCCGGGACTGGGTATTGGTACGAGCAGTACGTC. The chain combines TRBV2 with TRBJ2-7; tentative D call: TRBD2 (6 bases). CDR3 length: 15 amino acids. Trimming left V 6 bases short and J 4 bases short, with 19 bases between. Looked up from germline, CDR1 is SNHLY and CDR2 is FYNNEI.

The chain couples TRBV29-1 to TRBJ2-1, with TRBD1 identical over 9 bases. Germline lookup yields CDR1 SQVTM and CDR2 ANQGSEA. The junction had 8 bases not matched to a gene; V was cut back by 6 bases and J by 5 bases. The CDR3 has 14 amino acids. The CDR3 here is CSVEQGAGDNEQFF. The CDR3 nucleotides read TGCAGCGTCGAACAGGGGGCTGGCGACAATGAGCAGTTCTTC.

The CDR3 loop is CASSLLPGLAGQETQYF. CDR3 bases: TGCGCCAGCAGCCTCCTCCCGGGACTAGCGGGGCAAGAGACCCAGTACTTC. The genes are TRBV4-1 and TRBJ2-5; 13 bases are a match to TRBD2. From germline, CDR1 is MGHRA and CDR2 YSYEKL. This CDR3 comprises 17 residues. The ends lost 4 bases at V and 2 bases at J; junction bases unmatched: 7.

The table lists this clonotype with a few counts. CDR3 amino acids: CASSIVNQPQHF. CDR3 nucleotide sequence: TGTGCCAGCAGCATAGTAAATCAGCCCCAGCATTTT. The rearrangement links TRBV11-1 to TRBJ1-5; D remains ambiguous. V was clipped by 5 bases and J by 4 bases, with 6 bases between them. This CDR3 is 12 amino acids long. The germline CDR1 and CDR2 sequences are SGHAT and FQDESV (reference sequence).

This clonotype was observed a handful of times. The chain employs TRBV6-1 and TRBJ2-4, with 7 bases fitting TRBD1. The CDR3 runs to 15 residues. CDR1 and CDR2 (germline): MNHNS, SASEGT. V shed 8 bases, J shed 2 bases, and the junction held 9 bases outside the gene matches. CDR3 bases: TGTGCCAGCTCTGGACAGGACTTCACCAAAAACATTCAGTACTTC. Its translation is CASSGQDFTKNIQYF.

This clonotype was seen many times. The chain combines TRBV7-8 with TRBJ1-2; a possible D gene is TRBD1 (6 bases). Germline V gives CDR1 SGHVS, CDR2 FQNEAQ. CDR3 length: 13 amino acids. V was trimmed by 4 bases and J by 4 bases, leaving 10 bases between them. CDR3 sequence: CASSYQGTYGYTF. CDR3 DNA sequence: TGTGCCAGCAGCTATCAGGGGACCTATGGCTACACCTTC.

This clonotype was counted a few times. The chain carries TRBV7-2 and TRBJ2-4; D may be TRBD1 (6 bases). Germline V gene sequence: CDR1 SGHTA, CDR2 FQGNSA. Between the trimmed V and J ends, which lost 1 base and 2 bases, there was a span of 15 bases. This CDR3 region has 17 residues. The CDR3 reads CASSLVFGGATKNIQYF. The CDR3 DNA reads TGTGCCAGCAGCTTAGTTTTTGGGGGCGCAACCAAAAACATTCAGTACTTC.

CDR3 amino acids: CASKGTDRSNQPQHF. The CDR3 DNA reads as TGCGCCAGCAAAGGGACGGACCGTAGCAATCAGCCCCAGCATTTT. The V call is TRBV10-2, the J call TRBJ1-5, with D perhaps TRBD1 (5 bases). The germline CDR1 and CDR2 sequences are WSHSY and SAAADI. This CDR3 has 15 amino acids. Deletions cut 7 bases from V and 0 bases from J, with 13 bases between.

V is TRBV5-4 and J is TRBJ2-1, with D perhaps matching TRBD1 (5 bases). Germline V gene sequence: CDR1 SGHNT, CDR2 YYREEE (reference sequence). The length of the CDR3 is 13 residues. V was pared by 0 bases and J by 5 bases, with 6 bases between. The CDR3 DNA follows: TGTGCCAGCAGCTTGGTACAGGACAATGAGCAGTTCTTC. Translated, it gives CASSLVQDNEQFF.

The chain couples TRBV6-1 to TRBJ1-1; D gene ambiguous. This CDR3 region has 13 residues. V was trimmed by 2 bases and J by 5 bases, leaving 9 bases between them. Germline V lookup: CDR1 MNHNS, CDR2 SASEGT. The CDR3 DNA reads TGTGCCAGCAGTGAACACCCTCGGACTGAAGCTTTCTTT. It translates to CASSEHPRTEAFF.

This clonotype was seen a few times. The rearrangement joins TRBV7-2 to TRBJ2-1; 8 bases line up with TRBD2. The length of the CDR3 is 19 residues. The junction had 16 bases not matched to a gene; V was cut back by 5 bases and J by 1 base. Germline V gene data show CDR1 as SGHTA and CDR2 as FQGNSA. CDR3 sequence: CASSPRVGSGVLSYNEQFF. Written as DNA, the CDR3 is TGTGCCAGCAGCCCCAGAGTTGGTAGCGGGGTACTTTCCTACAATGAGCAGTTCTTC.

This clonotype was counted between two and nine times. The chain links TRBV7-9 to TRBJ2-5; 9 bases align to TRBD1. V trimming: 2 bases; J trimming: 5 bases; junction bases outside the gene matches: 12. Per the germline V gene, CDR1 is SEHNR and CDR2 is FQNEAQ (reference sequence). This CDR3 spans 17 amino acids. CDR3 nucleotide sequence: TGTGCCAGCAGCTTATCCGGGACAGGGACCCCAGGGGAGACCCAGTACTTC. This codes for CASSLSGTGTPGETQYF.

This clonotype was seen a few times. The genes are TRBV4-1 and TRBJ2-3; TRBD2 matches at 12 bases. V was clipped by 0 bases and J by 4 bases; unmatched bases: 5. CDR3 size: 17 residues. Germline CDR1 is MGHRA and CDR2 is YSYEKL. The chain's CDR3 is CASSQDLTSGSPDTQYF. CDR3 DNA: TGCGCCAGCAGCCAAGATTTGACTAGCGGGAGTCCAGATACGCAGTATTTT.

This chain uses TRBV12-3 or TRBV12-4 with TRBJ1-1; D uncertain. CDR3 length equals 17 residues. V dropped 2 bases and J dropped 0 bases, with 16 bases sitting between them. The CDR3 reads CASSLIVSEPMNTEAFF. In DNA, the CDR3 is TGTGCCAGCAGTTTAATTGTATCAGAACCTATGAACACTGAAGCTTTCTTT.

The chain uses TRBV7-4 and TRBJ2-1; 12 positions match TRBD2. CDR3 length equals 15 residues. From germline, CDR1 is SGHVT and CDR2 SQSDAQ. V shed 3 bases, J shed 10 bases, and the junction held 7 bases outside the gene matches. The CDR3 reads CASSLGGLAGQEQFF. The DNA of the CDR3 is TGTGCCAGCAGCTTGGGCGGACTAGCGGGGCAAGAGCAGTTCTTC. The full variable domain, its missing parts supplied by reference TRBV7-4 and TRBJ2-1, is GAGVSQSPRYKVAKRGRDVALRCDSISGHVTLYWYRQTLGQGSEVLTYSQSDAQRDKSGRPSGRFSAERPERSVSTLKIQRTEQGDSAVYLCASSLGGLAGQEQFFGPGTRLTVL.

This clonotype was counted many times. In DNA, the CDR3 is TGTGCCAGCAGCTTAAACAGGAACACTGAAGCTTTCTTT. Translation: CASSLNRNTEAFF. The J gene is TRBJ1-1, the V gene TRBV7-6; the D is unclear. The V and J ends lost 2 bases and 1 base respectively, with 5 bases between them. In germline, CDR1 is SGHVS, CDR2 FNYEAQ. This CDR3 is built from 13 residues.

This CDR3 is CASSLASGTGINNEQFF. CDR3 sequence (DNA): TGTGCCAGCAGCTTAGCATCCGGGACAGGAATTAACAATGAGCAGTTCTTC. V is TRBV7-6 and J is TRBJ2-1; 8 positions match TRBD1. The CDR3 runs 17 residues. CDR1 SGHVS and CDR2 FNYEAQ come from the germline V gene. V lost 0 bases to trimming and J lost 5 bases; unmatched junction nucleotides: 9.

The rearrangement joins TRBV10-2 to TRBJ2-1; a possible D gene is TRBD1 (6 bases). The ends were cut back, 3 bases at V and 4 bases at J, with 16 bases in the middle. Germline V gene lookup returns CDR1 WSHSY and CDR2 SAAADI. CDR3 length equals 16 residues. CDR3 residues: CASSDKRAQGYNEQFF. The CDR3 DNA reads TGCGCCAGCAGTGATAAAAGAGCACAGGGATACAATGAGCAGTTCTTC.

This chain connects TRBV10-1 to TRBJ2-1; 7 bases are shared with TRBD2. Germline CDR1 WNHNN, CDR2 SYGVQD (reference sequence). Trimming removed 1 base from V and 5 bases from J; junction bases left unmatched: 2. The CDR3 runs 14 residues. The CDR3 is CASSEWGLNNEQFF. The DNA for the CDR3 is TGCGCCAGCAGTGAGTGGGGACTAAACAATGAGCAGTTCTTC.

This clonotype was detected many times. The chain employs TRBV12-3 or TRBV12-4 and TRBJ2-3; 7 bases are shared with TRBD2. V gave up 3 bases and J gave up 3 bases; unmatched junction bases: 6. This CDR3 is built from 15 residues. This chain's CDR3 is CASSLGGSVTDTQYF. The CDR3 region has the DNA TGTGCCAGCAGTTTGGGCGGGAGTGTGACAGATACGCAGTATTTT.

V usage is TRBV12-5 and J usage is TRBJ2-7, with D unresolved. Germline lookup yields CDR1 LGHNT and CDR2 FRNRAP. Trimming left V 5 bases short and J 2 bases short, with 7 bases between. The CDR3 is made up of 12 amino acids. The CDR3 region is CASGPSPYEQYF. CDR3 sequence (DNA): TGTGCTAGTGGTCCGTCCCCCTACGAGCAGTACTTC.

The chain uses TRBV28 and TRBJ2-7; no reliable D call. The germline CDR1 and CDR2 sequences are MDHEN and SYDVKM. This CDR3 spans 13 amino acids. V lost 5 bases, J lost 6 bases, and 14 bases lay in between. CDR3 nucleotides: TGTGCCAGCAGTCCTGACCCCAGGCGCGAGCAGTACTTC. This encodes CASSPDPRREQYF.

This sequence joins TRBV27 and TRBJ1-5, with D possibly being TRBD1 (5 bases). Per germline, CDR1 MNHEY and CDR2 SMNVEV (reference sequence). Trimming cost V 0 bases and J 7 bases, with 10 bases left between them. The length of the CDR3 is 14 residues. Here the CDR3 reads CASSLSAGIQPQHF. CDR3 DNA: TGTGCCAGCAGTTTATCGGCAGGGATACAGCCCCAGCATTTT.